A selection of T cell receptor beta chains follows, all from one sample in a study of cytomegalovirus exposure and HLA in healthy donors. Profiled with immunoSEQ multiplex PCR; TCRdb holds only in-frame clones, not every one. The repertoire holds 100,000 to 150,000 clones, with around 70% as singletons. The sequencing sample was made of PBMCs. The receptor source for this set is a human donor in good health. CDR3s include the opening cysteine and the closing phenylalanine or tryptophan. The order of the fields is V gene, D gene, J gene, clone size, CDR3 DNA, CDR3 protein. The D gene is left open where the match is weak. Some rows have no size entry. The others give once, few or many, or a class for an expanded clone.

v_call: TRBV19
d_call: .
j_call: TRBJ1-1
clone_size: .
cdr3_nt: TGCGCCAGTAGCCTCCCCTCCGGGTCCATGAACACTGAAGCTTTCTTT
cdr3_aa: CASSLPSGSMNTEAFF

v_call: TRBV5-6
d_call: TRBD2
j_call: TRBJ2-5
clone_size: few
cdr3_nt: TGTGCCAGCAGCTTACTAGCGGGGGGATCGGAGACCCAGTACTTC
cdr3_aa: CASSLLAGGSETQYF

v_call: TRBV7-8
d_call: TRBD2
j_call: TRBJ2-1
clone_size: few
cdr3_nt: TGTGCCAGCAGCCAGCTAGCGGGGGGGATCTCCTACAATGAGCAGTTCTTC
cdr3_aa: CASSQLAGGISYNEQFF

v_call: TRBV9
d_call: TRBD2
j_call: TRBJ2-3
clone_size: .
cdr3_nt: TGTGCCAGCAGCACCTCCACGGGACTAGCTCGGGAGATGGGGCGGAATACGCAGTATTTT
cdr3_aa: CASSTSTGLAREMGRNTQYF

v_call: TRBV7-3
d_call: TRBD2
j_call: TRBJ2-5
clone_size: .
cdr3_nt: TGTGCCAGCAGCTTAATTGGGGGGGGAGAGACCCAGTACTTC
cdr3_aa: CASSLIGGGETQYF

v_call: TRBV30
d_call: TRBD1
j_call: TRBJ2-7
clone_size: .
cdr3_nt: TGTGCCTGGAGTGGGGGGGACAGGAGCTCCTACGAGCAGTACTTC
cdr3_aa: CAWSGGDRSSYEQYF

v_call: TRBV2
d_call: TRBD1
j_call: TRBJ2-1
clone_size: .
cdr3_nt: TGTGCCAGCAGTGTGTCCCGGGACAGGGTCATTTCCTACAATGAGCAGTTCTTC
cdr3_aa: CASSVSRDRVISYNEQFF

v_call: TRBV6-1
d_call: .
j_call: TRBJ2-3
clone_size: .
cdr3_nt: TGTGCCAGCAGTGTGGGAAGGGGATACACAGATACGCAGTATTTT
cdr3_aa: CASSVGRGYTDTQYF

v_call: TRBV19
d_call: TRBD2
j_call: TRBJ2-4
clone_size: .
cdr3_nt: TGTGCCAGTACCACCTGGGGGACTAGCGGGGGTATAGCCAAAAACATTCAGTACTTC
cdr3_aa: CASTTWGTSGGIAKNIQYF

v_call: TRBV4-1
d_call: TRBD1
j_call: TRBJ1-6
clone_size: .
cdr3_nt: TGCGCCAGCACACCGGACAGGGCCTCCTATAATTCACCCCTCCACTTT
cdr3_aa: CASTPDRASYNSPLHF

v_call: TRBV7-6
d_call: .
j_call: TRBJ2-1
clone_size: .
cdr3_nt: TGTGCCAGCACCAAGACTGACTACAATGAGCAGTTCTTC
cdr3_aa: CASTKTDYNEQFF

v_call: TRBV9
d_call: TRBD1
j_call: TRBJ2-2
clone_size: .
cdr3_nt: TGTGCCAGCAGCGCCGCCGGGACAGGAGTCACCGGGGAGCTGTTTTTT
cdr3_aa: CASSAAGTGVTGELFF

v_call: TRBV5-4
d_call: .
j_call: TRBJ2-7
clone_size: .
cdr3_nt: TGTGCCAGCAGCTTAACAGGGCAGAGACCCTACGAGCAGTACTTC
cdr3_aa: CASSLTGQRPYEQYF

v_call: TRBV7-9
d_call: TRBD2
j_call: TRBJ2-3
clone_size: .
cdr3_nt: TGTGCCAGCAGCTTAGATAGCGGGAAGCAGTATTTT
cdr3_aa: CASSLDSGKQYF

v_call: TRBV15
d_call: TRBD1
j_call: TRBJ1-4
clone_size: few
cdr3_nt: TGTGCCACCAGCAGAGGGGGACAGGGGGCTTCGAATGAAAAACTGTTTTTT
cdr3_aa: CATSRGGQGASNEKLFF